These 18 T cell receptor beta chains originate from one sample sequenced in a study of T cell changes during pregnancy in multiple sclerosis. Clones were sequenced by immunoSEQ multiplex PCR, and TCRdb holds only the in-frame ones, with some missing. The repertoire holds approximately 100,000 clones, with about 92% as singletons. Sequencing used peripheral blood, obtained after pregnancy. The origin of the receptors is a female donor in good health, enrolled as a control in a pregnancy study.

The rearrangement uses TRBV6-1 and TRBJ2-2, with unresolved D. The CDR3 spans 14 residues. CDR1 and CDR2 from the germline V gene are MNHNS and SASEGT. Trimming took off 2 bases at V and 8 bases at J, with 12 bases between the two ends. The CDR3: CASSELRLTGELFF. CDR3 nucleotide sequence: TGTGCCAGCAGTGAACTCAGGTTAACAGGGGAGCTGTTTTTT.

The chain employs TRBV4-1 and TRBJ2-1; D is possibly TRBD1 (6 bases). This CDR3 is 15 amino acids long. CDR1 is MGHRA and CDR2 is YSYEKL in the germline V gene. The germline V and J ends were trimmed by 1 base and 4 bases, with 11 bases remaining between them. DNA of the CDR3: TGCGCCAGCAGCCAAGGACAGGTCGCATACAATGAGCAGTTCTTC. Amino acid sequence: CASSQGQVAYNEQFF.

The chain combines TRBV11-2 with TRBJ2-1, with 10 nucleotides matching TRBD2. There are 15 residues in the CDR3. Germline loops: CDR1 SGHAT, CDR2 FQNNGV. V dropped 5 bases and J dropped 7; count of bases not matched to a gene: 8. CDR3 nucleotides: TGTGCCAGCAGCGAGGGGGCTAGCGGGAGTAATGAGCAGTTCTTC. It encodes CASSEGASGSNEQFF.

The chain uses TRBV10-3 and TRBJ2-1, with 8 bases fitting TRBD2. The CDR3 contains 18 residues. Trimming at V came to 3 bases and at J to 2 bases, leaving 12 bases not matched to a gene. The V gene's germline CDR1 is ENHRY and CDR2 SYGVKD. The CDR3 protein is CAISDSFGGGTTYNEQFF. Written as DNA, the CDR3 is TGTGCCATCAGTGATAGCTTTGGCGGGGGGACCACCTACAATGAGCAGTTCTTC.

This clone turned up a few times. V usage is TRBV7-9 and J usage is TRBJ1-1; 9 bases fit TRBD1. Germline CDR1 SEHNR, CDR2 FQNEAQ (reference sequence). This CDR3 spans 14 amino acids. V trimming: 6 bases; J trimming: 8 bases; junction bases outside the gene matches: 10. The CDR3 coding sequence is TGTGCCAGCAGGAATACGGGACAGGGAGCCGAAGCTTTCTTT. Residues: CASRNTGQGAEAFF. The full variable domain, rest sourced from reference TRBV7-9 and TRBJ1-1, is DTGVSQNPRHKITKRGQNVTFRCDPISEHNRLYWYRQTLGQGPEFLTYFQNEAQLEKSRLLSDRFSAERPKGSFSTLEIQRTEQGDSAMYLCASRNTGQGAEAFFGQGTRLTVV.

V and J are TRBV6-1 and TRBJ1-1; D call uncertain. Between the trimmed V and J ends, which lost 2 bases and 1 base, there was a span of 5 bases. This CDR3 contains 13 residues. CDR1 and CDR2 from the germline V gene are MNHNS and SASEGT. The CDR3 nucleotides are TGTGCCAGCAGTGAACTGAGGAACACTGAAGCTTTCTTT. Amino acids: CASSELRNTEAFF.

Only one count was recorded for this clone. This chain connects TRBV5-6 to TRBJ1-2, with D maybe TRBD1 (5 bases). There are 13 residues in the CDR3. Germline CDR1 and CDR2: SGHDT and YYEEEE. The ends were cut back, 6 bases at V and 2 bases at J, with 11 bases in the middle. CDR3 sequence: CASTGRGNYGYTF. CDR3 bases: TGTGCCAGCACCGGACGGGGGAACTATGGCTACACCTTC.

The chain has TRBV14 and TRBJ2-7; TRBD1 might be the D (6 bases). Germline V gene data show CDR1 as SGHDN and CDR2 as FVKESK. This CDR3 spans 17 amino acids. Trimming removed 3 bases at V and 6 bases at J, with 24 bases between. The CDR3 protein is CASSHRIGAVPTGEQYF. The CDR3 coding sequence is TGTGCCAGCAGCCACAGAATAGGGGCAGTCCCGACAGGCGAGCAGTACTTC.

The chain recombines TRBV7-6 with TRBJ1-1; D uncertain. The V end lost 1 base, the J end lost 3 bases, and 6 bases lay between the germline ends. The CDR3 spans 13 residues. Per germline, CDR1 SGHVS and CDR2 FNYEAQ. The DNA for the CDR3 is TGTGCCAGCAGCTTAGATAGATACACTGAAGCTTTCTTT. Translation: CASSLDRYTEAFF.

CDR3 sequence reads: CATSRDWAAYEQYF. The DNA of the CDR3 is TGTGCCACCAGCAGAGATTGGGCAGCATACGAGCAGTACTTC. V gene TRBV15 combines with J gene TRBJ2-7; D is undetermined. Trimming stripped 0 bases from V and 4 bases from J, with 10 bases between. Germline V gene data show CDR1 as LNHNV and CDR2 as YYDKDF (reference sequence). This CDR3 is built from 14 residues.

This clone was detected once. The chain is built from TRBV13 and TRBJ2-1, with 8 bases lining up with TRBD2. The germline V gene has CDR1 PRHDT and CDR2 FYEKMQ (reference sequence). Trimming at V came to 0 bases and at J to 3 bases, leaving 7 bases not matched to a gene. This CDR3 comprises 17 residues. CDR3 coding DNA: TGTGCCAGCAGCTTAGGCATCTCAGCGGGAGTCTACAATGAGCAGTTCTTC. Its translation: CASSLGISAGVYNEQFF.

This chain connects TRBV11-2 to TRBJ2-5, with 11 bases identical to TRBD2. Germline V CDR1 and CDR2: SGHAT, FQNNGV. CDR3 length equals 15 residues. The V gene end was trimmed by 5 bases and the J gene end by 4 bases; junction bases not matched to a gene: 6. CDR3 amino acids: CASSPRLAGPETQYF. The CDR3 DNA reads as TGTGCCAGCAGCCCAAGACTAGCGGGGCCAGAGACCCAGTACTTC.

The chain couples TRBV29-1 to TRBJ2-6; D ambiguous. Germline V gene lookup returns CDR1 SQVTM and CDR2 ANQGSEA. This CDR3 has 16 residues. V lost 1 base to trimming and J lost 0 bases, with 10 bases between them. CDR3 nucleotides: TGCAGCGTTGAAGGTGGTATTAGCTCTGGGGCCAACGTCCTGACTTTC. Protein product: CSVEGGISSGANVLTF.

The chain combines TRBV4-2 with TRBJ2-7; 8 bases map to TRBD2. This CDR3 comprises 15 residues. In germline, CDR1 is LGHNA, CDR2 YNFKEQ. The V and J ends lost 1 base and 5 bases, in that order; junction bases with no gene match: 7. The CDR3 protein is CASSQVTGGPDEQYF. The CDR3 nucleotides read TGTGCCAGCAGCCAAGTAACGGGGGGGCCCGACGAGCAGTACTTC.

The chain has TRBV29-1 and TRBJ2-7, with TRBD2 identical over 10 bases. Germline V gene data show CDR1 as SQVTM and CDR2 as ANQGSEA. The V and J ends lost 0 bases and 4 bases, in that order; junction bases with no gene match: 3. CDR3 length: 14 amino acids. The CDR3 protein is CSVEDSGRRYEQYF. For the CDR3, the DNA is TGCAGCGTTGAAGATAGCGGGAGGAGATACGAGCAGTACTTC.

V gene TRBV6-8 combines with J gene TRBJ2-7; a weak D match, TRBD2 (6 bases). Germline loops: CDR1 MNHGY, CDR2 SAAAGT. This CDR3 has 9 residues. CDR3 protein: CAREAEQYF. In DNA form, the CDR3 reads TGTGCGAGGGAGGCCGAGCAGTACTTC.

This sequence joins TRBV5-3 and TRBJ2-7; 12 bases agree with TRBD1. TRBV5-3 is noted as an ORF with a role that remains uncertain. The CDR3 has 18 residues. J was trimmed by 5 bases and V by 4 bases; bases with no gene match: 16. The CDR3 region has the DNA TGTGCCAGAAGCCCCGGCCGGCGGGACAGGGGGCGCGTGGACGAGCAGTACTTC. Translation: CARSPGRRDRGRVDEQYF.

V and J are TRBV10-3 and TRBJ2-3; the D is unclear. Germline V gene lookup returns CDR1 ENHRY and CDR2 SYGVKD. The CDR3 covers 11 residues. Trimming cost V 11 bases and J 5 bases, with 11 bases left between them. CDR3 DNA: TGTGCCTCAACCTCCGGAGATACGCAGTATTTT. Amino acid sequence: CASTSGDTQYF.